This T cell receptor (beta chain) was captured by sequencing in a study of PD-1 blockade in mismatch repair-deficient tumors. For the study at large: Patients had about 13 mismatch repair-deficient cancer types and were previously treated and progressing. Study-wide points: Rapid post-treatment expansion, then contraction, generally preceding radiologic response, marked tumor-resident clones.

Comments on this clone: As yet, its antigen is unknown.

The assay was immunoSEQ multiplex PCR, and TCRdb's table has in-frame clones only and misses some. The profile shows around 120,000 clones, 88% of them singletons. The CDR3 covers 15 residues. The V and J ends lost 5 bases and 0 bases respectively, with 11 bases between them. Germline CDR1 reads LNHDA; CDR2 reads SQIVND (reference sequence). Every patient had mismatch repair deficiency by PCR or immunohistochemistry. Three pembrolizumab responders had their TCRs sequenced. The clonotype originates from an adult with mismatch repair-deficient cancer. V and J are TRBV19 and TRBJ2-1; no firm D call. The sequenced sample was peripheral blood, obtained roughly 70 weeks after starting pembrolizumab. CDR3 in amino acids: CASSLDPSSYNEQFF. The CDR3 bases are TGTGCCAGTAGTTTGGACCCGAGCTCCTACAATGAGCAGTTCTTC.